The next 5 T cell receptor beta chains were all read from a single sample in a study of shared clonotypes between healthy human individuals. Sequencing was performed with immunoSEQ multiplex PCR; in TCRdb, only in-frame clones are kept and a portion is missing. The top ten hold 0.1% to 0.15% of the sample, which has 2 million to 2.5 million clones, approximately 95% seen once. The sequencing sample was made of naive CD4+ T cells sorted from blood. Noted subset: CD45RA+ positively selected. These TCRs come from a man in his late teens or twenties in good health.

Remarks on this clone: The same CDR3 arises from other DNA sequences in this sample as well. The chain recombines TRBV6-5 with TRBJ1-4; 8 bases fit TRBD1. Germline CDR1 and CDR2: MNHEY and SVGAGI. V was pared by 5 bases and J by 8 bases, with 1 base of the junction left unmatched. The CDR3 consists of 12 residues. CDR3 in amino acids: CASSRDREKLFF. CDR3 DNA: TGTGCCAGCAGTCGGGACAGGGAAAAACTGTTTTTT.

The J gene is TRBJ2-1, the V gene TRBV12-5, with unresolved D. Germline V gene lookup returns CDR1 LGHNT and CDR2 FRNRAP. This CDR3 contains 13 residues. The V and J ends lost 1 base and 10 bases respectively, with 11 bases between them. The CDR3 DNA sequence: TGTGCTAGTGGTTTGGACCCCCTGGGGGAGCAGTTCTTC. It specifies CASGLDPLGEQFF.

The chain recombines TRBV18 with TRBJ1-2; TRBD1 aligns across 7 bases. The germline V gene encodes CDR1 KGHSH and CDR2 LQKENI. V dropped 5 bases and J dropped 5; count of bases not matched to a gene: 8. The CDR3 covers 14 residues. The CDR3 loop reads CASSATGTVYGYTF. For the CDR3, the DNA is TGTGCCAGCTCAGCGACCGGGACAGTTTATGGCTACACCTTC.

The rearrangement links TRBV5-1 to TRBJ1-3; D is unclear. The CDR3 sequence is 15 residues long. V was cut by 0 bases and J by 4 bases, with 11 bases left in between. The V gene's germline CDR1 is SGHRS and CDR2 YFSETQ. CDR3 coding DNA: TGCGCCAGCAGCTTGGAAGCAGCGGCCGGAAACACCATATATTTT. It translates to CASSLEAAAGNTIYF. Complete variable domain (other parts from reference TRBV5-1 and TRBJ1-3): KAGVTQTPRYLIKTRGQQVTLSCSPISGHRSVSWYQQTPGQGLQFLFEYFSETQRNKGNFPGRFSGRQFSNSRSEMNVSTLELGDSALYLCASSLEAAAGNTIYFGEGSWLTVV.

This chain uses TRBV11-2 with TRBJ2-7; the D call may be TRBD1 or TRBD2 (6 bases each). V lost 5 bases and J 2 bases, leaving 16 bases between the germline ends. Germline V CDR1 and CDR2: SGHAT, FQNNGV. CDR3 length: 15 residues. The CDR3 coding sequence is TGTGCCAGCAGCCTAAATAGGGGGGTCCCCTACGAGCAGTACTTC. This sequence encodes CASSLNRGVPYEQYF.